The present T cell receptor beta chain was sequenced within a study of spatial heterogeneity in lung cancer. Many counts were recorded for this clonotype. Time point meaning: sample taken at primary tumor resection. The ends were cut back, 4 bases at V and 0 bases at J, with 12 bases in the middle. CDR1 and CDR2 (germline): SNHLY, FYNNEI. This CDR3 comprises 15 residues. TCRdb used MiXCR to reprocess the 5' RACE reads, holding one entry per CDR3 protein. Of over 50,000 distinct CDR3 sequences listed, about 6.6% were seen once; the top ten hold over 12%. Here the sequenced sample was PBMCs, taken at surgery. The TCR sequence derives from a female donor with early-stage non-small cell lung cancer. The rearrangement links TRBV2 to TRBJ1-1; D uncertain. Written as DNA, the CDR3 is TGTGCCAGCAGTGGGTCGGAGCTTTTGAACACTGAAGCTTTCTTT. Amino acid sequence: CASSGSELLNTEAFF.